This T cell receptor (beta chain) was sequenced for a study of STAT5B mutations in CD4+ large granular lymphocyte leukemia. CDR1 is DFQATT and CDR2 is SNEGSKA in the germline V gene (reference sequence). The CDR3 runs to 11 residues. V lost 6 bases and J lost 8; bases outside the gene matches: 4. Turning to this clone: Antigen: not known.

The table came from immunoSEQ multiplex PCR; TCRdb's copy has only in-frame clones and leaves some out. The sample lists 32,000 or so clones; nearly 90% were seen once. Points from the study as a whole: 8/27 top patient clones versus 2/35 control clones were TRBV06-family.

Controls came from buffy coats of healthy blood donors. V and J are TRBV20-1 and TRBJ2-4, with 7 bases lining up with TRBD1. The clonotype was recovered from a human donor in good health. What was sequenced was CD4+ T cells from blood buffy coats. CDR3 residues: CSAPQGDIQYF. The CDR3 DNA is TGCAGTGCACCCCAGGGGGACATTCAGTACTTC.